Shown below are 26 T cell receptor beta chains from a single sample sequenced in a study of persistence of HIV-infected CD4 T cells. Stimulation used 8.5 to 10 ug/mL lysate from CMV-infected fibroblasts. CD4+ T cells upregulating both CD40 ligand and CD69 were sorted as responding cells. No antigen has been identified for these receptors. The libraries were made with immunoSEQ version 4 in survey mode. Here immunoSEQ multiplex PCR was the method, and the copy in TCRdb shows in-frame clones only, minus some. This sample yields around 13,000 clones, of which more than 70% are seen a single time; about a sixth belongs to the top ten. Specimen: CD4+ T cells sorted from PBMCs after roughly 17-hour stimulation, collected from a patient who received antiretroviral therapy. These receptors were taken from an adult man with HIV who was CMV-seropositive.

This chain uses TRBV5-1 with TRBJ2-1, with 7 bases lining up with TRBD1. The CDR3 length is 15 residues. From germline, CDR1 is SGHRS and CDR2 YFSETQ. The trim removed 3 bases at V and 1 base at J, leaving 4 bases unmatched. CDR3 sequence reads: CASSSSQGSYNEQFF. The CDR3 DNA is TGCGCCAGCAGCTCGTCACAGGGGTCCTACAATGAGCAGTTCTTC.

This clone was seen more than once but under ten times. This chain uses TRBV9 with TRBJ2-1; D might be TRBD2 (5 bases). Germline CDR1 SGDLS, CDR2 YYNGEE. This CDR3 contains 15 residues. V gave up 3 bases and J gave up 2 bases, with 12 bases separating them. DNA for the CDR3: TGTGCCAGCAGCGCAACCGGGGAGACCTACAATGAGCAGTTCTTC. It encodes CASSATGETYNEQFF. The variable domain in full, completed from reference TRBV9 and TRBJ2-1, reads DSGVTQTPKHLITATGQRVTLRCSPRSGDLSVYWYQQSLDQGLQFLIQYYNGEERAKGNILERFSAQQFPDLHSELNLSSLELGDSALYFCASSATGETYNEQFFGPGTRLTVL.

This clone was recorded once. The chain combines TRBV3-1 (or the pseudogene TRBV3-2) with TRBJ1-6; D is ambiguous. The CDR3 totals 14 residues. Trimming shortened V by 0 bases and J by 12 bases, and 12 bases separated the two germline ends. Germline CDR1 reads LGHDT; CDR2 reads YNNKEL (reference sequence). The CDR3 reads CASSQEGGDLPLHF. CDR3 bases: TGTGCCAGCAGCCAAGAAGGTGGGGATTTACCCCTCCACTTT.

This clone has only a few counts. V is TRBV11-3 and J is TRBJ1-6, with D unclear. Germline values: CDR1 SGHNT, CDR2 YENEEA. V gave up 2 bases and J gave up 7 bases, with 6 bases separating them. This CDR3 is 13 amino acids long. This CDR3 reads CASSLSGNSPLHF. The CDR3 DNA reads TGTGCCAGCAGCTTATCGGGGAATTCACCCCTCCACTTT.

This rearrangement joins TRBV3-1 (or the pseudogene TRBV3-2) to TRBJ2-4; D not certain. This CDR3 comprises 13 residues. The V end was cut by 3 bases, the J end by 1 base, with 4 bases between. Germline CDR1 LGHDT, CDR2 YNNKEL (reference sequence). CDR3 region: CASSHLAKNIQYF. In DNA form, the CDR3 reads TGTGCCAGCAGCCATCTCGCCAAAAACATTCAGTACTTC.

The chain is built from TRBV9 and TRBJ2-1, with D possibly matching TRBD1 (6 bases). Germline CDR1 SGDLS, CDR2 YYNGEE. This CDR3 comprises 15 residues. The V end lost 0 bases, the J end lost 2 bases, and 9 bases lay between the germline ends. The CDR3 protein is CASSVAGETYNEQFF. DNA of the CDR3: TGTGCCAGCAGCGTAGCAGGGGAGACCTACAATGAGCAGTTCTTC. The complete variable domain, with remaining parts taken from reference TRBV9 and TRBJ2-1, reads DSGVTQTPKHLITATGQRVTLRCSPRSGDLSVYWYQQSLDQGLQFLIQYYNGEERAKGNILERFSAQQFPDLHSELNLSSLELGDSALYFCASSVAGETYNEQFFGPGTRLTVL.

The CDR3 spells CASSLTGQGAKSYEQYF. The CDR3, as DNA: TGTGCCAGCAGTTTGACAGGACAGGGGGCGAAATCCTACGAGCAGTACTTC. The J gene is TRBJ2-7, the V gene TRBV7-2; 11 bases line up with TRBD1. With V trimmed by 6 bases and J by 1 base, 11 bases remained unmatched. This CDR3 has 17 amino acids. The germline V gene encodes CDR1 SGHTA and CDR2 FQGNSA.

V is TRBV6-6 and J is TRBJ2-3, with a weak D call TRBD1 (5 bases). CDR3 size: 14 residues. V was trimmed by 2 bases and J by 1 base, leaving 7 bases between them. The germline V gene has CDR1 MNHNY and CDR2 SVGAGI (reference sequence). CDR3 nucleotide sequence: TGTGCCAGCAGTTACAAACAGGGCACAGATACGCAGTATTTT. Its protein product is CASSYKQGTDTQYF.

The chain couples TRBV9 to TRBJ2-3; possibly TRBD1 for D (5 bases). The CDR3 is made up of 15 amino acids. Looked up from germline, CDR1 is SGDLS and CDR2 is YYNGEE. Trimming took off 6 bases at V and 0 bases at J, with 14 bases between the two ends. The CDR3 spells CASNRQITSTDTQYF. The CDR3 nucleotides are TGTGCCAGCAACCGACAGATCACTAGCACAGATACGCAGTATTTT.

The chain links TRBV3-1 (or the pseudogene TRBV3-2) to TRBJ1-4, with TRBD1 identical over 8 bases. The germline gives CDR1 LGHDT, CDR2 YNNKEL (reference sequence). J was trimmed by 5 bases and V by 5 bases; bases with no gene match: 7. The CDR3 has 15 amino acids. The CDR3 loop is CASSSRDRTNEKLFF. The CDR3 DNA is TGTGCCAGCAGCTCGCGGGACAGGACAAATGAAAAACTGTTTTTT.

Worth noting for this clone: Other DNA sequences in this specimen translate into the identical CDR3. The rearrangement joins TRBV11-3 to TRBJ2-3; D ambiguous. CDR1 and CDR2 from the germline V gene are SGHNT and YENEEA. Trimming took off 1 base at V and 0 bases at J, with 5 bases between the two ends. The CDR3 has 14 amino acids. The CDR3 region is CASSLGRSTDTQYF. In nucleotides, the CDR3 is TGTGCCAGCAGCTTAGGTCGAAGCACAGATACGCAGTATTTT.

CDR3 in amino acids: CASSPWVTGYGYTF. CDR3 coding DNA: TGTGCCAGCAGCCCATGGGTTACCGGCTATGGCTACACCTTC. The chain is built from TRBV3-1 (or the pseudogene TRBV3-2) and TRBJ1-2; no clear D gene. The V end lost 4 bases, the J end lost 4 bases, and 13 bases lay between the germline ends. The V gene's germline CDR1 is LGHDT and CDR2 YNNKEL (reference sequence). CDR3 length equals 14 residues.

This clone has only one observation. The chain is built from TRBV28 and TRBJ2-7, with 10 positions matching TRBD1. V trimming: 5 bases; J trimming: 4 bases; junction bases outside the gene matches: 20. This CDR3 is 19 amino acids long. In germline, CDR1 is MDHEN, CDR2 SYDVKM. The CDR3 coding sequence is TGTGCCAGCAGTACCCGCTCCCGGACAGGGGGAGCGGTCTGGTACGAGCAGTACTTC. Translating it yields CASSTRSRTGGAVWYEQYF.

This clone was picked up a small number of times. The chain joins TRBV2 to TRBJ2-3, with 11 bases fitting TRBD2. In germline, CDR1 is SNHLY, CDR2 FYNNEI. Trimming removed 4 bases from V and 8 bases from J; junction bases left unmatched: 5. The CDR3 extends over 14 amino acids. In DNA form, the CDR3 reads TGTGCCAGCAGTGGGTCTAGCGGGGGGTCTACGCAGTATTTT. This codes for CASSGSSGGSTQYF.

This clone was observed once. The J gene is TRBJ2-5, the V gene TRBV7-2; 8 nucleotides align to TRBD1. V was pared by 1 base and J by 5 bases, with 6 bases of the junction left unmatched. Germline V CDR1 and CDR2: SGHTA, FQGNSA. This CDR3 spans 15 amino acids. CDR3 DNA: TGTGCCAGCAGCTTAGACCCAGGGGGCTATGAGACCCAGTACTTC. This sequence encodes CASSLDPGGYETQYF.

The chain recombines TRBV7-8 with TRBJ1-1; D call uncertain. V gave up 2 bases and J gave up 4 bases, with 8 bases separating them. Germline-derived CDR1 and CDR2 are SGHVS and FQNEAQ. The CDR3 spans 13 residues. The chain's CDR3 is CASSLSVSTEAFF. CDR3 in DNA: TGTGCCAGCAGCTTATCAGTGTCCACTGAAGCTTTCTTT. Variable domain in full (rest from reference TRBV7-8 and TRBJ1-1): GAGVSQSPRYKVAKRGQDVALRCDPISGHVSLFWYQQALGQGPEFLTYFQNEAQLDKSGLPSDRFFAERPEGSVSTLKIQRTQQEDSAVYLCASSLSVSTEAFFGQGTRLTVV.

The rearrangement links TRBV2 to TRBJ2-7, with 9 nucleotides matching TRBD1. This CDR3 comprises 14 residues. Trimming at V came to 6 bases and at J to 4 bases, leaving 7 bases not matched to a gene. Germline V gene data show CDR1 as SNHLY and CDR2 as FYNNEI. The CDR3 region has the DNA TGTGCCAGCAGGAGGGACAGGGCCCAATACGAGCAGTACTTC. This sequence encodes CASRRDRAQYEQYF.

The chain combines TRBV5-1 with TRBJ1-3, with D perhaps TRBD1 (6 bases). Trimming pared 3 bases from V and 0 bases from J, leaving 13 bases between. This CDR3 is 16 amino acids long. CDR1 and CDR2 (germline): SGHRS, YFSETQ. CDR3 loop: CASSSGTSHSGNTIYF. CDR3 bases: TGCGCCAGCAGCTCCGGGACAAGCCACTCTGGAAACACCATATATTTT.

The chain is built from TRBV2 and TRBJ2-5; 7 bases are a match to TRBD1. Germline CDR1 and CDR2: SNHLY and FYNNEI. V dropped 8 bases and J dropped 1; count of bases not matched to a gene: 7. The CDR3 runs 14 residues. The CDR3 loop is CASGSHRGQETQYF. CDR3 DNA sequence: TGTGCCAGCGGTTCACACAGGGGCCAAGAGACCCAGTACTTC. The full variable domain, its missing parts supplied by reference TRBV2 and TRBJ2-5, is EPEVTQTPSHQVTQMGQEVILRCVPISNHLYFYWYRQILGQKVEFLVSFYNNEISEKSEIFDDQFSVERPDGSNFTLKIRSTKLEDSAMYFCASGSHRGQETQYFGPGTRLLVL.

This CDR3 reads CASQLQGISGNTIYF. CDR3 bases: TGTGCCAGTCAGCTTCAGGGTATCTCTGGAAACACCATATATTTT. The V call is TRBV7-9, the J call TRBJ1-3; D is perhaps TRBD1 (5 bases). V was clipped by 9 bases and J by 0 bases, with 15 bases between them. The CDR3 extends over 15 amino acids. In germline, CDR1 is SEHNR, CDR2 FQNEAQ (reference sequence).

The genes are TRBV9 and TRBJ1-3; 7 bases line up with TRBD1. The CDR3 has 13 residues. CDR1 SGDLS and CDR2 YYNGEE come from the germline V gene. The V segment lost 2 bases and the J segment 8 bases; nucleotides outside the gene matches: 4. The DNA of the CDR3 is TGTGCCAGCAGCGTGACACAGGGGCACACCATATATTTT. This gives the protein CASSVTQGHTIYF.

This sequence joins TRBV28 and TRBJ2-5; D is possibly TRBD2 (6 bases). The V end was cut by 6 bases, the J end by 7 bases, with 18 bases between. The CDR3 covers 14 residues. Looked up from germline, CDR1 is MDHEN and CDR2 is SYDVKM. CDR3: CASRGGVSLGTQYF. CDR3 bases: TGTGCCAGCAGAGGAGGGGTGTCTCTCGGGACCCAGTACTTC.

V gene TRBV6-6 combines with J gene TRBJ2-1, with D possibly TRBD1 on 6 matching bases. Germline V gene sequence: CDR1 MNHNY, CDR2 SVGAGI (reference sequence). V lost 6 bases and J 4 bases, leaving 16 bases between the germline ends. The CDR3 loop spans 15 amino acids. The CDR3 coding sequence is TGTGCCAGCAGCGACCGGGACAAGGCGTACAATGAGCAGTTCTTC. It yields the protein CASSDRDKAYNEQFF.

CDR3 in amino acids: CASSPRLAGAGDTQYF. The DNA for the CDR3 is TGTGCCAGCAGCCCCAGACTAGCGGGGGCTGGAGATACGCAGTATTTT. The chain has TRBV14 and TRBJ2-3, with 12 bases fitting TRBD2. In germline, CDR1 is SGHDN, CDR2 FVKESK. J was trimmed by 5 bases and V by 4 bases; bases with no gene match: 7. The CDR3 sequence is 16 residues long. The variable domain in full, completed from reference TRBV14 and TRBJ2-3, reads EAGVTQFPSHSVIEKGQTVTLRCDPISGHDNLYWYRRVMGKEIKFLLHFVKESKQDESGMPNNRFLAERTGGTYSTLKVQPAELEDSGVYFCASSPRLAGAGDTQYFGPGTRLTVL.

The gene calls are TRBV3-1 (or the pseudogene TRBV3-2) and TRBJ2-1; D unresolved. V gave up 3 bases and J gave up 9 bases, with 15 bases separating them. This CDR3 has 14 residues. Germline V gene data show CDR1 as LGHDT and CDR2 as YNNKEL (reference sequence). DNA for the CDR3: TGTGCCAGCAGCCAGGTCCTTCAAGGTGGTGAGCAGTTCTTC. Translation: CASSQVLQGGEQFF.

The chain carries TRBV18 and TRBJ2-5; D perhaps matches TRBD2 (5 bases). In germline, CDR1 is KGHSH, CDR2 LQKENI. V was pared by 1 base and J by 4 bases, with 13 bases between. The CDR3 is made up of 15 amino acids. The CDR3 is CASSPLDGVGETQYF. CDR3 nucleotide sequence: TGTGCCAGCTCACCACTTGACGGGGTCGGAGAGACCCAGTACTTC.